This entry lists 17 T cell receptor beta chains sequenced from one sample in a study of T cell changes during pregnancy in multiple sclerosis. Clones were read by immunoSEQ multiplex PCR, and TCRdb kept only the in-frame ones, dropping some. The sample contains some 100,000 clones, 92% of which appear only once. The material sequenced was peripheral blood, taken after pregnancy. The receptors stem from a female donor with multiple sclerosis, enrolled in a pregnancy study.

The rearrangement uses TRBV11-1 and TRBJ2-1; D perhaps matches TRBD1 (5 bases). The CDR3 totals 13 residues. The V end lost 1 base, the J end lost 10 bases, and 11 bases lay between the germline ends. Germline CDR1 and CDR2: SGHAT and FQDESV (reference sequence). CDR3 coding DNA: TGTGCCAGCAGCTTAGAACAGGTGGGGGAGCAGTTCTTC. As protein: CASSLEQVGEQFF.

The chain links TRBV4-3 to TRBJ2-7; TRBD1 matches 7 bases. V was clipped by 2 bases and J by 5 bases; unmatched bases: 9. Germline-derived CDR1 and CDR2 are LGHNA and YSLEER. This CDR3 has 15 residues. CDR3 bases: TGCGCCAGCAGCCAACGACAGGGTATTTTGAACGAGCAGTACTTC. Its protein product is CASSQRQGILNEQYF.

The chain is built from TRBV18 and TRBJ2-5, with D unclear. The CDR3 covers 12 residues. Germline V gives CDR1 KGHSH, CDR2 LQKENI. V lost 3 bases and J lost 3, with 5 bases in between. This CDR3 is CASSPQKETQYF. As DNA, the CDR3 is TGTGCCAGCTCACCTCAGAAAGAGACCCAGTACTTC.

The V and J genes are TRBV9 and TRBJ2-7; no firm D call. Germline CDR1 SGDLS, CDR2 YYNGEE. V lost 3 bases, J lost 3 bases, and 7 bases lay in between. This CDR3 comprises 12 residues. CDR3 protein: CASSGSNYEQYF. In nucleotides, the CDR3 is TGTGCCAGCAGCGGTTCCAACTACGAGCAGTACTTC. The whole variable domain, remainder taken from reference TRBV9 and TRBJ2-7, is DSGVTQTPKHLITATGQRVTLRCSPRSGDLSVYWYQQSLDQGLQFLIQYYNGEERAKGNILERFSAQQFPDLHSELNLSSLELGDSALYFCASSGSNYEQYFGPGTRLTVT.

The chain is built from TRBV5-6 and TRBJ2-7; 8 positions match TRBD1. CDR3 length: 14 residues. V was clipped by 3 bases and J by 3 bases; unmatched bases: 5. Germline-derived CDR1 and CDR2 are SGHDT and YYEEEE. The DNA of the CDR3 is TGTGCCAGCAGCTACGGACAGGGTTACTACGAGCAGTACTTC. This encodes CASSYGQGYYEQYF. Filled out from reference TRBV5-6 and TRBJ2-7, the complete variable domain reads DAGVTQSPTHLIKTRGQQVTLRCSPKSGHDTVSWYQQALGQGPQFIFQYYEEEERQRGNFPDRFSGHQFPNYSSELNVNALLLGDSALYLCASSYGQGYYEQYFGPGTRLTVT.

V is TRBV5-6 and J is TRBJ2-1, with 9 nucleotides matching TRBD2. The V and J ends lost 7 bases and 4 bases, in that order; junction bases with no gene match: 12. CDR3 size: 16 residues. Germline lookup yields CDR1 SGHDT and CDR2 YYEEEE. CDR3 nucleotide sequence: TGTGCCAGCTCCTTAGCCCTAGCGGGAATGTACAATGAGCAGTTCTTC. It codes for CASSLALAGMYNEQFF.

CDR3 region: CSVGETGDSPLHF. Written as DNA, the CDR3 is TGCAGCGTTGGGGAGACAGGCGATTCACCCCTCCACTTT. The gene calls are TRBV29-1 and TRBJ1-6, with D possibly being TRBD1 (6 bases). Trimming left V 4 bases short and J 8 bases short, with 12 bases between. The germline V gene has CDR1 SQVTM and CDR2 ANQGSEA. The CDR3 totals 13 residues.

This chain links TRBV7-8 with TRBJ1-5; D unresolved. CDR1 is SGHVS, CDR2 FQNEAQ, per germline. The CDR3 runs 14 residues. V was cut by 1 base and J by 5 bases, with 9 bases left in between. Here the CDR3 DNA reads TGTGCCAGCAGCTTAGGGGGAGGGCATCAGCCCCAGCATTTT. Translation gives CASSLGGGHQPQHF.

With respect to this clone: One junction end disagrees with the germline gene, perhaps due to a read error. The chain recombines TRBV5-1 with TRBJ2-1; tentative D call: TRBD2 (6 bases). Germline V gene sequence: CDR1 SGHRS, CDR2 YFSETQ. CDR3 length: 15 residues. CDR3 in DNA: TGCGCCGGCAGCTCGACTAGGTCCCGATACAATGAGCAGTTCTTC. Translated: CAGSSTRSRYNEQFF. Combining the CDR3 with reference TRBV5-1 and TRBJ2-1 gives the whole variable domain KAGVTQTPRYLIKTRGQQVTLSCSPISGHRSVSWYQQTPGQGLQFLFEYFSETQRNKGNFPGRFSGRQFSNSRSEMNVSTLELGDSALYLCAGSSTRSRYNEQFFGPGTRLTVL.

This clone was seen once. The genes are TRBV5-1 and TRBJ1-1, with D possibly matching TRBD1 (6 bases). Per the germline V gene, CDR1 is SGHRS and CDR2 is YFSETQ. The CDR3 contains 17 residues. With 0 bases removed from V and 3 bases from J, the gap between germline ends came to 18 bases. The CDR3 coding sequence is TGCGCCAGCAGCTTGGGGGGCGGGGGGCGCGTAGACACTGAAGCTTTCTTT. As protein: CASSLGGGGRVDTEAFF.

This chain links TRBV5-4 with TRBJ2-5, with 11 bases matching TRBD2. The germline CDR1 and CDR2 sequences are SGHNT and YYREEE (reference sequence). V was pared by 0 bases and J by 2 bases, with 6 bases of the junction left unmatched. The CDR3 is 17 amino acids. The DNA for the CDR3 is TGTGCCAGCAGCTTGGGACTAGCGGGACGGGGGCAAGAGACCCAGTACTTC. Protein: CASSLGLAGRGQETQYF. Based on the CDR3 plus reference TRBV5-4 and TRBJ2-5, the full variable domain is ETGVTQSPTHLIKTRGQQVTLRCSSQSGHNTVSWYQQALGQGPQFIFQYYREEENGRGNFPPRFSGLQFPNYSSELNVNALELDDSALYLCASSLGLAGRGQETQYFGPGTRLLVL.

The chain has TRBV7-8 and TRBJ1-2; D is ambiguous. Deletions cut 2 bases from V and 0 bases from J, with 10 bases between. CDR3 size: 15 residues. Germline CDR1 SGHVS, CDR2 FQNEAQ. The CDR3 loop is CASSLHADSNYGYTF. The CDR3 nucleotides read TGTGCCAGCAGCTTACATGCAGACTCTAACTATGGCTACACCTTC. Together with reference TRBV7-8 and TRBJ1-2, the CDR3 gives the full variable domain: GAGVSQSPRYKVAKRGQDVALRCDPISGHVSLFWYQQALGQGPEFLTYFQNEAQLDKSGLPSDRFFAERPEGSVSTLKIQRTQQEDSAVYLCASSLHADSNYGYTFGSGTRLTVV.

The V and J genes are TRBV4-3 and TRBJ2-7, with 8 positions matching TRBD1. The CDR3 is made up of 15 amino acids. Per the germline V gene, CDR1 is LGHNA and CDR2 is YSLEER. With 0 bases clipped from V and 6 bases from J, the junction kept 7 bases outside the gene matches. In DNA, the CDR3 is TGCGCCAGCAGCCAAGATTCAGGGGGCGTTTTCGAGCAGTACTTC. It specifies CASSQDSGGVFEQYF.

The rearrangement joins TRBV6-1 to TRBJ2-1; D perhaps matches TRBD2 (6 bases). V was shortened by 3 bases and J by 6 bases, with 15 bases between the two germline ends. Germline V lookup: CDR1 MNHNS, CDR2 SASEGT. This CDR3 comprises 15 residues. The DNA for the CDR3 is TGTGCCAGCAGTGACGGGCTAGCGTGGATCAATGAGCAGTTCTTC. The encoded protein is CASSDGLAWINEQFF.

The chain is built from TRBV27 and TRBJ2-2; 11 bases agree with TRBD2. V lost 3 bases to trimming and J lost 7 bases; unmatched junction nucleotides: 13. This CDR3 is built from 18 residues. CDR1 MNHEY and CDR2 SMNVEV come from the germline V gene (reference sequence). The DNA for the CDR3 is TGTGCCAGCAGTTTTAGACTAGCGGGAACTCGCTTTAACGGGGAGCTGTTTTTT. Residues: CASSFRLAGTRFNGELFF.

This clone has only one observation. This sequence joins TRBV7-2 and TRBJ2-5, with 7 bases that match TRBD1. The germline gives CDR1 SGHTA, CDR2 FQGNSA. The CDR3 loop spans 16 amino acids. V lost 2 bases and J lost 4; bases outside the gene matches: 10. CDR3 DNA sequence: TGTGCCAGCAGCTTAAATGGCAGGGGGTTTGGAGAGACCCAGTACTTC. It translates to CASSLNGRGFGETQYF.

V is TRBV11-2 and J is TRBJ1-6; D is perhaps TRBD1 (6 bases). Between the trimmed V and J ends, which lost 3 bases and 8 bases, there was a span of 14 bases. CDR1 is SGHAT, CDR2 FQNNGV, per germline. The CDR3 covers 15 residues. The CDR3 coding sequence is TGTGCCAGCAGCTTGATACAGGGACGTGATTCACCCCTCCACTTT. Its protein product is CASSLIQGRDSPLHF.